Sequencing of this TCR beta chain was carried out in a study of blood T cell repertoires in COVID-19. Study-level background: Collection of acute and convalescent COVID-19 samples took place in the United States, Italy and Spain.

TCRdb's table, derived via immunoSEQ multiplex PCR, lists solely in-frame clones and lacks some. The data hold some 200,000 clones, with roughly 81% observed a single time. The CDR3 is 15 amino acids. V lost 8 bases and J 2 bases, leaving 16 bases between the germline ends. Germline assignment: CDR1 MDHEN and CDR2 SYDVKM. This sequence originates from a woman aged 40 to 49 with COVID-19, enrolled during active disease. The chain has TRBV28 and TRBJ2-1; TRBD2 is a possible D gene (7 bases). The specimen sequenced was peripheral blood. The chain's CDR3 is CASRPRGATYNEQFF. CDR3 coding DNA: TGTGCCAGCCGACCACGGGGGGCAACCTACAATGAGCAGTTCTTC.